Here is one TCR beta chain with its context. TCRdb keeps only in-frame clones here, not all; method: immunoSEQ multiplex PCR. This sample has about 180,000 clones, with about 84% found just once. Germline CDR1 reads ENHRY; CDR2 reads SYGVKD. The CDR3 contains 18 residues. V gave up 2 bases and J gave up 0 bases; unmatched junction bases: 10. This entry is derived from a study of blood T cell repertoires in COVID-19. Sequences were obtained from peripheral blood. This clonotype was obtained from a human donor in a cohort sampled during active COVID-19. The chain joins TRBV10-3 to TRBJ2-7, with 10 bases lining up with TRBD2. CDR3 protein: CAISEGGAGGRFSYEQYF. The CDR3 DNA follows: TGTGCCATCAGTGAGGGCGGAGCGGGGGGGCGATTCTCCTACGAGCAGTACTTC.